This TCR beta chain was captured by sequencing in a study of blood T cells in healthy people across ages. Study-wide points: Comparison with aged donors showed that long-lived donors had more naive CD4+ cells and higher diversity.

For this clonotype: Its antigen is unknown.

The CDR3 extends over 16 amino acids. Trimming at V came to 4 bases and at J to 5 bases, leaving 6 bases not matched to a gene. The V gene's germline CDR1 is SEHNR and CDR2 FQNEAQ (reference sequence). Alongside a J-beta primer mix, a sample-barcoded 5' primer served in a second PCR lasting about 7 to 11 cycles. TCRdb re-analysed the 5' RACE reads in MiXCR, keeping a single row per CDR3 protein. This repertoire shows 550,000 to 650,000 distinct CDR3 sequences, around 31% found once; its top ten account for approximately 14%. The TCR sequence derives from a woman aged 80 or over in good health. The chain carries TRBV7-9 and TRBJ2-5; 14 bases match TRBD2. Sequenced material: blood. CDR3 amino acids: CASSSGTSGGGETQYF. The CDR3 coding sequence is TGTGCCAGCAGCTCCGGGACTAGCGGGGGAGGTGAGACCCAGTACTTC. Combining the CDR3 with reference TRBV7-9 and TRBJ2-5 gives the whole variable domain DTGVSQNPRHKITKRGQNVTFRCDPISEHNRLYWYRQTLGQGPEFLTYFQNEAQLEKSRLLSDRFSAERPKGSFSTLEIQRTEQGDSAMYLCASSSGTSGGGETQYFGPGTRLLVL.